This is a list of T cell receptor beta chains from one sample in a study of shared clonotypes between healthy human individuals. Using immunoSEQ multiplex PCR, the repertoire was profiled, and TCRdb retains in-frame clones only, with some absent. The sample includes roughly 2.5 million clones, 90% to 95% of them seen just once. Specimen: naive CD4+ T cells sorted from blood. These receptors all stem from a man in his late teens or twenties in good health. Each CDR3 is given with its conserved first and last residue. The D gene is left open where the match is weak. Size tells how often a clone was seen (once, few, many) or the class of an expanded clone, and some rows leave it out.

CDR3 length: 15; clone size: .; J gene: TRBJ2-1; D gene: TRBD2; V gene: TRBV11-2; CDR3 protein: CASSPAQGLAEEQFF; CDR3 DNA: TGTGCCAGCAGCCCCGCCCAGGGACTAGCGGAAGAGCAGTTCTTC
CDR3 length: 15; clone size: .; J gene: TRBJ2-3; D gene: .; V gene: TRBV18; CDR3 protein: CASSDFAGGTDTQYF; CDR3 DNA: TGTGCCAGCTCAGATTTCGCAGGGGGCACAGATACGCAGTATTTT
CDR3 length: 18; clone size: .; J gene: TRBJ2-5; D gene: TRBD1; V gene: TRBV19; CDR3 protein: CASSIDHTTGGVKRTQYF; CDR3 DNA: TGTGCCAGTAGTATAGACCATACGACAGGGGGCGTGAAGAGGACCCAGTACTTC
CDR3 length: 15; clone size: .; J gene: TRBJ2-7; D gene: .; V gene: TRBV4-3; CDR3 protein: CASSQDREILYEQYF; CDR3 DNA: TGCGCCAGCAGCCAAGATAGGGAGATACTCTACGAGCAGTACTTC
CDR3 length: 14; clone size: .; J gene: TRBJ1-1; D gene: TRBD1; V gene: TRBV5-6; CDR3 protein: CASSFLDRDAEAFF; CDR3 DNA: TGTGCCAGCAGCTTTTTGGACAGGGACGCTGAAGCTTTCTTT
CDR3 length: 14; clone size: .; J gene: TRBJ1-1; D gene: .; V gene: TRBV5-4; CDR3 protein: CASSLANQGTEAFF; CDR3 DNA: TGTGCCAGCAGCTTGGCCAATCAGGGCACTGAAGCTTTCTTT
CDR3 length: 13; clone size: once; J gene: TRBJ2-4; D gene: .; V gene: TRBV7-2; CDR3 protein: CASSWAQRDIQYF; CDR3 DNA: TGTGCCAGCAGCTGGGCCCAGCGAGACATTCAGTACTTC
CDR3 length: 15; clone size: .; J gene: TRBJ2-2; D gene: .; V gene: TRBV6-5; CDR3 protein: CASSNRVLNTGELFF; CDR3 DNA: TGTGCCAGCAGCAATAGAGTTCTGAACACCGGGGAGCTGTTTTTT
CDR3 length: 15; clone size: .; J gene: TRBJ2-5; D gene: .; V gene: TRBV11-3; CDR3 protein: CASSLDAPGTETQYF; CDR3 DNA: TGTGCCAGCAGCTTAGATGCCCCAGGGACAGAGACCCAGTACTTC
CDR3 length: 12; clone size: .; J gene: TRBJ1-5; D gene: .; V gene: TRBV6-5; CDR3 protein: CAAGTGNQPQHF; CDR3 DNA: TGTGCCGCTGGTACCGGCAATCAGCCCCAGCATTTT
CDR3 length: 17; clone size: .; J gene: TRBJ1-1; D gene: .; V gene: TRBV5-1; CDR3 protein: CASSFRGDPTLNTEAFF; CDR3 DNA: TGCGCCAGCAGCTTTAGGGGGGACCCAACCTTGAACACTGAAGCTTTCTTT
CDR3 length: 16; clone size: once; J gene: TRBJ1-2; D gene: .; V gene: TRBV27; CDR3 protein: CASTSNPGWAVPGYTF; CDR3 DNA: TGTGCCAGCACCTCTAACCCCGGTTGGGCCGTCCCTGGCTACACCTTC
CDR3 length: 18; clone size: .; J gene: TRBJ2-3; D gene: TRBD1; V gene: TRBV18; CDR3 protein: CASSPFTAGTGGTDTQYF; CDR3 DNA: TGTGCCAGCTCACCATTTACGGCCGGGACAGGGGGCACAGATACGCAGTATTTT
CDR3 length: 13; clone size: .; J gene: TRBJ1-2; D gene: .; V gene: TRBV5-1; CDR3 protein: CASSPDSNYGYTF; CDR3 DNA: TGCGCCAGCAGCCCTGACAGTAACTATGGCTACACCTTC
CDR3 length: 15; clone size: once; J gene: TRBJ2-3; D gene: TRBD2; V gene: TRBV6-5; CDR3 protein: CASSLGLAGADTQYF; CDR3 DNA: TGTGCCAGCAGCTTAGGACTAGCGGGAGCAGATACGCAGTATTTT
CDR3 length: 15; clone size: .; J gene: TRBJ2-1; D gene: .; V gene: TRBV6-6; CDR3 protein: CASSSLAPAYNEQFF; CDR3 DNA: TGTGCCAGCAGTTCTCTAGCGCCTGCCTACAATGAGCAGTTCTTC
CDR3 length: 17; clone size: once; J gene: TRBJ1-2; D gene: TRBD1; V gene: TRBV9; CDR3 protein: CASSAHYSGTGDRGYTF; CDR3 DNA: TGTGCCAGCAGCGCCCATTATTCCGGGACAGGGGATAGAGGCTACACCTTC
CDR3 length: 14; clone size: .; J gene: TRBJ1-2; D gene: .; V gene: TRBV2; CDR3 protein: CASSERTDSGGYTF; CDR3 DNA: TGTGCCAGCAGTGAACGGACAGACTCGGGCGGCTACACCTTC
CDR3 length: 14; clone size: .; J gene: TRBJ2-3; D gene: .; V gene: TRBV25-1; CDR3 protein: CASSEFTGLDTQYF; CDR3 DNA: TGTGCCAGCAGTGAATTTACAGGCCTAGATACGCAGTATTTT
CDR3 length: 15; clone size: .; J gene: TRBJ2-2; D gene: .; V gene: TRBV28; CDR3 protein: CASSPADRNTGELFF; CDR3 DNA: TGTGCCAGCAGCCCCGCGGACAGAAACACCGGGGAGCTGTTTTTT
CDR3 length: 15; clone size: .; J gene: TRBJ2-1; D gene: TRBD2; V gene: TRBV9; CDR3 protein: CASSASGGSYNEQFF; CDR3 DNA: TGTGCCAGCAGCGCTAGCGGGGGGTCCTACAATGAGCAGTTCTTC
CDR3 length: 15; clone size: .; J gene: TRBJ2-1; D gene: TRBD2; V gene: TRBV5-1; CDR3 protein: CASSLAGGAYNEQFF; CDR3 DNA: TGCGCCAGCAGCTTAGCGGGAGGTGCCTACAATGAGCAGTTCTTC
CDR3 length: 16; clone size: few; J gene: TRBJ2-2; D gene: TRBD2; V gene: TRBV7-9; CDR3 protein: CASSFQLAADTGELFF; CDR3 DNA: TGTGCCAGCAGCTTCCAACTAGCGGCCGACACCGGGGAGCTGTTTTTT
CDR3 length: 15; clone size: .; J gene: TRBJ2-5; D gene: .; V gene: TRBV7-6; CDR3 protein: CASSLGQGRGETQYF; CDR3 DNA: TGTGCCAGCAGCTTAGGTCAGGGTAGAGGAGAGACCCAGTACTTC
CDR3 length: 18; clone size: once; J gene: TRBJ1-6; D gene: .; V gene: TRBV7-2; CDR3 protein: CASSPKVGGLGNNSPLHF; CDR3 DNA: TGTGCCAGCAGCCCGAAGGTCGGGGGTTTAGGGAATAATTCACCCCTCCACTTT
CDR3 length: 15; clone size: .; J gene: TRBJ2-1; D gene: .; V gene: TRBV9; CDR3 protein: CASSVGSGIYNEQFF; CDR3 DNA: TGTGCCAGCAGCGTAGGTAGCGGTATTTACAATGAGCAGTTCTTC
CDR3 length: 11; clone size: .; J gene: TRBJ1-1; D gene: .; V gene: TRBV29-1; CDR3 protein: CSVSDGTEAFF; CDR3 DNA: TGCAGCGTTTCCGATGGCACTGAAGCTTTCTTT
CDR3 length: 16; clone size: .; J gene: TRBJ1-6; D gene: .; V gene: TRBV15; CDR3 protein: CATSTNLGQKNSPLHF; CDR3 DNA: TGTGCCACCAGCACCAACCTCGGACAGAAGAATTCACCCCTCCACTTT
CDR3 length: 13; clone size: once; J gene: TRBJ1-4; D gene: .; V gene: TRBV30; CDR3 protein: CAWRFTTNEKLFF; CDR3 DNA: TGTGCCTGGAGGTTTACAACTAATGAAAAACTGTTTTTT
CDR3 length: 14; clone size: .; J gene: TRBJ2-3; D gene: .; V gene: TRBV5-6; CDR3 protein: CASRVGAKGDTQYF; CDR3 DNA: TGTGCCAGCAGGGTGGGGGCGAAGGGAGATACGCAGTATTTT
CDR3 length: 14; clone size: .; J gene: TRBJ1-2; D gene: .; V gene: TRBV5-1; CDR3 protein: CASSLGHLEDGYTF; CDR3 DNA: TGCGCCAGCAGCTTGGGACATCTGGAGGATGGCTACACCTTC
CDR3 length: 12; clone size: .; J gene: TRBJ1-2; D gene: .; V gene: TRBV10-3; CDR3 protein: CAIRGDPVGYTF; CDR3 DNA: TGTGCCATCAGGGGGGACCCAGTAGGCTACACCTTC
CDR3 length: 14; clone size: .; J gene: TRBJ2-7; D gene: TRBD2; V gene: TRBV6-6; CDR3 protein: CATGGTARADEQYF; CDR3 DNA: TGTGCCACCGGGGGGACGGCGCGGGCCGACGAGCAGTACTTC
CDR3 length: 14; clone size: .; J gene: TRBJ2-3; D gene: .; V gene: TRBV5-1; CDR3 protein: CASSLATLADTQYF; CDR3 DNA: TGCGCCAGCAGCTTGGCCACCCTAGCGGATACGCAGTATTTT
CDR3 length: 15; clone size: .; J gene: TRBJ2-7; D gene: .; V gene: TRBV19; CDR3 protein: CASSIGGPGVYEQYF; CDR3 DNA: TGTGCCAGTAGTATAGGGGGCCCGGGGGTCTACGAGCAGTACTTC
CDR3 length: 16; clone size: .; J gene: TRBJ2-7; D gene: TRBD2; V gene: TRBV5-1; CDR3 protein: CASSLGSSGPYYEQYF; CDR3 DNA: TGCGCCAGCAGCTTGGGATCTAGCGGTCCTTACTACGAGCAGTACTTC
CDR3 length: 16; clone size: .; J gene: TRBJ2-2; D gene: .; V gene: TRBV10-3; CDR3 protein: CAISGGGGEPTGELFF; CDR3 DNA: TGTGCCATCAGTGGGGGTGGGGGCGAACCCACCGGGGAGCTGTTTTTT
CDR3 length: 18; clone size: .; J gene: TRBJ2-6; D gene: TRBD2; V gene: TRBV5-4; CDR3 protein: CASSRTSGRSSGANVLTF; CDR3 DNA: TGTGCCAGCAGCCGGACTAGCGGGAGGAGCTCTGGGGCCAACGTCCTGACTTTC
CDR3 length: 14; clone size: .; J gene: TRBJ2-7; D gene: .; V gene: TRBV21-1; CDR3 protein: CASSQGVRNYEQYF; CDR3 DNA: TGTGCCAGCAGTCAAGGGGTCAGAAACTACGAGCAGTACTTC
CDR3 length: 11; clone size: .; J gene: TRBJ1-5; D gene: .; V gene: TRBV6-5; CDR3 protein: CAGGINQPQHF; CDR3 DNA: TGTGCCGGGGGAATCAATCAGCCCCAGCATTTT
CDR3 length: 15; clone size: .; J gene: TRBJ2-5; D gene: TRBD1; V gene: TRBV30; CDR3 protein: CAWSVRSTGVVSQYF; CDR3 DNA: TGTGCCTGGAGTGTACGATCGACAGGGGTGGTCTCCCAGTACTTC
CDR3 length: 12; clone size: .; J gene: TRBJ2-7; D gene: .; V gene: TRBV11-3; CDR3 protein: CASSLRGREQYF; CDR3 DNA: TGTGCCAGCAGCTTAAGGGGTCGGGAGCAGTACTTC
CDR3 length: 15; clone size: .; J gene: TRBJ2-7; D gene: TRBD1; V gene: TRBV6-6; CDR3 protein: CASSYSGQGFYEQYF; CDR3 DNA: TGTGCCAGCAGTTATTCGGGACAGGGGTTTTACGAGCAGTACTTC
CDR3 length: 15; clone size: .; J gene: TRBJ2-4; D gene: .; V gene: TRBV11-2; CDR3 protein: CASSASGTEGNIQYF; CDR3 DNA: TGTGCCAGCAGCGCCAGCGGGACAGAAGGAAACATTCAGTACTTC
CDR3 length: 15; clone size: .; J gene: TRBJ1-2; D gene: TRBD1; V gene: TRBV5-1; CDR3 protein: CASSLTGGVPYGYTF; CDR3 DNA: TGCGCCAGCAGCTTGACAGGGGGCGTCCCCTATGGCTACACCTTC
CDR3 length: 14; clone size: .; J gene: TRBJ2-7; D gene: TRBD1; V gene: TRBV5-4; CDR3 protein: CASSTTGGGYEQYF; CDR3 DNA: TGTGCCAGCAGCACAACAGGGGGTGGCTACGAGCAGTACTTC
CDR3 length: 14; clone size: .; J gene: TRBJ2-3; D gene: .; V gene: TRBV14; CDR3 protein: CASSQDTTKHTQYF; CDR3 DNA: TGTGCCAGCAGCCAAGATACAACAAAACATACGCAGTATTTT
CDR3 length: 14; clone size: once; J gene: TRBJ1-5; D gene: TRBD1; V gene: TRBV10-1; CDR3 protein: CASPRGVSNQPQHF; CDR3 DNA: TGCGCCAGCCCCAGGGGGGTAAGCAATCAGCCCCAGCATTTT